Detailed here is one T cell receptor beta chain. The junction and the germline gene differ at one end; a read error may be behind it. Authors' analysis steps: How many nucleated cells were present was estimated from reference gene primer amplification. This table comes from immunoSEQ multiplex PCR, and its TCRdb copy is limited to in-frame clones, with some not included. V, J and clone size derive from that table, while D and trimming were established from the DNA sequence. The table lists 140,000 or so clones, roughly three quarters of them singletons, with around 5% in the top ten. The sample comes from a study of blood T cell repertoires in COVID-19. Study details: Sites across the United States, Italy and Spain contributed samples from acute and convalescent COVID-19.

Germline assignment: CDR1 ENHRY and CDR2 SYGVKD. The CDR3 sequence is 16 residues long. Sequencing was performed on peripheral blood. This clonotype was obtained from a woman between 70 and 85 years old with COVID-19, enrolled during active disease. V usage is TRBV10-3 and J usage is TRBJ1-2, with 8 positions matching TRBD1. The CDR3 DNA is TGTGCCATCAGTAAGTCCGGGACAGGATCCCTTGATGGCTACACCTTC. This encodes CAISKSGTGSLDGYTF.